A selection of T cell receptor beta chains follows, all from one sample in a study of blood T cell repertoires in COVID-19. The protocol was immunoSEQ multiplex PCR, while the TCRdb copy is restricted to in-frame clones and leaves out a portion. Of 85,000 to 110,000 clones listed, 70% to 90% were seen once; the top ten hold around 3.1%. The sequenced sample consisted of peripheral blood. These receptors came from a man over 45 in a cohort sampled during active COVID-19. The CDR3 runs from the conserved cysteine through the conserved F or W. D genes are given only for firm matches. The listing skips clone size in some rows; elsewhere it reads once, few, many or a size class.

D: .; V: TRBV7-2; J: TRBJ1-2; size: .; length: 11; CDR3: CATRGRSGYTF; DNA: TGTGCCACTAGAGGTAGAAGCGGCTACACCTTC
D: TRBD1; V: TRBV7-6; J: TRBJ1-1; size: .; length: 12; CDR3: CASSARDSEAFF; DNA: TGTGCCAGCAGCGCCAGGGACAGTGAAGCTTTCTTT
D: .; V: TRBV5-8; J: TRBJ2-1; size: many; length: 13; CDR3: CASSFFRNNEQFF; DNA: TGTGCCAGCAGCTTTTTCAGGAACAATGAGCAGTTCTTC
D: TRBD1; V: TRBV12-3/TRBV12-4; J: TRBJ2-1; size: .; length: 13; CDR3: CASSGQGRNEQFF; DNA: TGTGCCAGCAGTGGACAGGGTCGCAATGAGCAGTTCTTC
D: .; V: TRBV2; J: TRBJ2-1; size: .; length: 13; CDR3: CASGTEITNEQFF; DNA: TGTGCTAGCGGGACAGAAATAACCAATGAGCAGTTCTTC
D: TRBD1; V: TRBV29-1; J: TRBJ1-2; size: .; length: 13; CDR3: CSVEGQGAWGYTF; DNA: TGCAGCGTTGAAGGGCAGGGGGCGTGGGGCTACACCTTC
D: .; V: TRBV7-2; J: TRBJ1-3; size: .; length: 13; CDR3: CASSLSQLDTIYF; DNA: TGTGCCAGCAGCTTATCACAGTTGGACACCATATATTTT
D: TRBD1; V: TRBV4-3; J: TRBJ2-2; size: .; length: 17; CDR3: CASSHPGGRGDIGELFF; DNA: TGCGCCAGCAGCCATCCAGGGGGACGGGGAGATATCGGGGAGCTGTTTTTT
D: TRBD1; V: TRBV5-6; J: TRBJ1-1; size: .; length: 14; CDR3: CASSGAGGHTEAFF; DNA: TGTGCCAGCAGCGGGGCAGGGGGGCACACTGAAGCTTTCTTT
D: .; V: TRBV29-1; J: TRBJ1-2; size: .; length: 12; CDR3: CSGNSGDNGYTF; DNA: TGCAGCGGAAACTCAGGGGACAATGGCTACACCTTC
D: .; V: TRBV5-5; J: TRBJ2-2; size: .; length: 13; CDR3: CASSLGPSGELFF; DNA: TGTGCCAGCAGCTTGGGGCCCTCCGGGGAGCTGTTTTTT
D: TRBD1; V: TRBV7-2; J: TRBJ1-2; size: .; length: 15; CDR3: CASSRDQGAFYGYTF; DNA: TGTGCCAGCAGCCGCGATCAGGGGGCCTTCTATGGCTACACCTTC
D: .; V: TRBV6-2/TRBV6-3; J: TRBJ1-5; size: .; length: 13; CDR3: CASSLGGTKPQHF; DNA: TGTGCCAGCAGTTTAGGGGGGACTAAGCCCCAGCATTTT
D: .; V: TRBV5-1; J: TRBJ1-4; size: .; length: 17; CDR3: CASSGGVQGPTNEKLFF; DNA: TGCGCCAGCAGCGGGGGCGTACAGGGTCCAACTAATGAAAAACTGTTTTTT
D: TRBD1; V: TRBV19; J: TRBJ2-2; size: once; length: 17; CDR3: CASSITLTGANTGELFF; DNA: TGTGCCAGTAGTATTACCCTGACAGGGGCAAACACCGGGGAGCTGTTTTTT